The subject of this entry is one T cell receptor (beta chain). The data are from a study of radiation and T cells in renal cell carcinoma. Sequencing used immunoSEQ multiplex PCR; TCRdb keeps in-frame clones, though not all of them. The repertoire consists of roughly 130,000 clones, with 81% occurring once and the leading ten covering over 1.5%. Time point of the sample: blood 2 weeks post-SBRT. The treatment here: 15 Gy SBRT to primary tumor, nephrectomy 4 weeks later. The CDR3 spans 16 residues. V was cut by 5 bases and J by 7 bases, with 20 bases left in between. Germline assignment: CDR1 SEHNR and CDR2 FQNEAQ (reference sequence).

This TCR derives from a woman aged 60-70 years with renal cell carcinoma. V usage is TRBV7-9 and J usage is TRBJ2-2; D might be TRBD2 (6 bases). The sample in question was blood, obtained from a patient whose treatment included radiotherapy and nephrectomy. This CDR3 is CASSPRSGYGGGELFF. The CDR3 bases are TGTGCCAGCAGCCCTCGAAGCGGGTACGGGGGCGGGGAGCTGTTTTTT.